Following are 21 T cell receptor beta chains from one sample sequenced in a study of blood T cell repertoires in COVID-19. Sequencing was performed with immunoSEQ multiplex PCR; in TCRdb, only in-frame clones are kept and a portion is missing. This repertoire shows 150,000 or so clones, 81% found once; its top ten account for 11%. Material: peripheral blood. The source is a human donor in a cohort sampled during active COVID-19.

The chain has TRBV7-6 and TRBJ2-3; 7 positions match TRBD2. V was clipped by 5 bases and J by 5 bases; unmatched bases: 13. This CDR3 has 16 residues. The germline V gene has CDR1 SGHVS and CDR2 FNYEAQ. The CDR3 region is CASSPRFREREDTQYF. CDR3 DNA sequence: TGTGCCAGCAGCCCCCGTTTCCGGGAGCGGGAAGATACGCAGTATTTT.

V usage is TRBV28 and J usage is TRBJ1-1; D call uncertain. V lost 6 bases, J lost 0 bases, and 5 bases lay in between. Germline values: CDR1 MDHEN, CDR2 SYDVKM. This CDR3 is built from 12 residues. DNA for the CDR3: TGTGCCAGCAGGACTGTGAACACTGAAGCTTTCTTT. Translation: CASRTVNTEAFF.

The chain links TRBV30 to TRBJ2-2; no firm D call. There are 13 residues in the CDR3. Germline CDR1 GTSNPN, CDR2 SVGIG (reference sequence). Trimming cost V 0 bases and J 7 bases, with 9 bases left between them. The CDR3, as DNA: TGTGCCTGGAGTGTTACCGCCAGCGGGGAGCTGTTTTTT. This sequence encodes CAWSVTASGELFF.

The gene calls are TRBV23-1 and TRBJ1-2; possibly TRBD1 for D (6 bases). TRBV23-1 is an ORF for which the function is uncertain. CDR3 length equals 11 residues. The CDR3 sequence is CGEQGPEGYTF. As DNA, the CDR3 is TGCGGGGAACAGGGTCCAGAAGGCTACACCTTC.

The CDR3 sequence is CASRAGGRLPRGTDTQYF. CDR3 nucleotide sequence: TGTGCCAGCAGGGCGGGGGGTAGGCTCCCTAGGGGCACAGATACGCAGTATTTT. The rearrangement uses TRBV11-3 and TRBJ2-3; 8 bases are a match to TRBD2. V lost 6 bases, J lost 1 base, and 15 bases stayed unmatched. CDR1 is SGHNT and CDR2 is YENEEA in the germline V gene. CDR3 length: 18 amino acids.

The gene calls are TRBV18 and TRBJ1-5, with 8 bases identical to TRBD1. The CDR3 runs to 15 residues. Germline values: CDR1 KGHSH, CDR2 LQKENI. V lost 3 bases, J lost 7 bases, and 8 bases stayed unmatched. CDR3 nucleotides: TGTGCCAGCTCACCCTCCAGGGGGCTCGGGCAGCCCCAGCATTTT. Encoded protein: CASSPSRGLGQPQHF.

The V call is TRBV5-6, the J call TRBJ2-3; D might be TRBD2 (7 bases). The CDR3 is 14 amino acids. V lost 2 bases and J 6 bases, leaving 13 bases between the germline ends. CDR1 is SGHDT and CDR2 is YYEEEE in the germline V gene. CDR3 in DNA: TGTGCCAGCAGCTTACGAGGGAGGGGGGATACGCAGTATTTT. Translation: CASSLRGRGDTQYF.

The chain couples TRBV5-4 to TRBJ2-1, with D maybe TRBD2 (6 bases). Germline V gives CDR1 SGHNT, CDR2 YYREEE (reference sequence). CDR3 length: 16 residues. V gave up 0 bases and J gave up 1 base, with 11 bases separating them. The CDR3 is CASSLGGDPSYNEQFF. The CDR3 DNA follows: TGTGCCAGCAGCTTGGGCGGGGACCCTTCCTACAATGAGCAGTTCTTC.

The chain recombines TRBV12-3 or TRBV12-4 with TRBJ2-2; D is possibly TRBD2 (6 bases). The CDR3 consists of 13 residues. Trimming cost V 5 bases and J 7 bases, with 11 bases left between them. The CDR3 sequence: CASSIRGGGELFF. CDR3 nucleotide sequence: TGTGCCAGCAGTATTAGGGGAGGCGGGGAGCTGTTTTTT.

The V and J genes are TRBV6-2 or TRBV6-3 and TRBJ2-3, with TRBD2 identical over 8 bases. There are 16 residues in the CDR3. V gave up 4 bases and J gave up 7 bases; unmatched junction bases: 13. Looked up from germline, CDR1 is MNHEY and CDR2 is SVGEGT. As DNA, the CDR3 is TGTGCCAGCAGTTCCTTCCGGGGGGGTATCGAAAATACGCAGTATTTT. Translating it yields CASSSFRGGIENTQYF.

In its sample, this clone was seen once. The chain couples TRBV4-3 to TRBJ2-5; possibly TRBD1 for D (5 bases). This CDR3 is 14 amino acids long. Trimming removed 0 bases from V and 1 base from J, with 6 bases in between. Germline assignment: CDR1 LGHNA and CDR2 YSLEER. For the CDR3, the DNA is TGCGCCAGCAGCCAAGATCAGGGCCAAGAGACCCAGTACTTC. Residues: CASSQDQGQETQYF.

This clone has at least ten counts. The chain joins TRBV7-9 to TRBJ2-5; 11 nucleotides match TRBD2. The CDR3 runs to 15 residues. The germline CDR1 and CDR2 sequences are SEHNR and FQNEAQ (reference sequence). The J segment lost 3 bases and the V segment lost 6 bases, leaving 6 bases of the junction unmatched. CDR3 in DNA: TGTGCCAGCAGAGTTCCGGGACTAGCGGAAGAGACCCAGTACTTC. Translated, it gives CASRVPGLAEETQYF.

The rearrangement joins TRBV7-9 to TRBJ2-2; D gene unclear. Trimming left V 2 bases short and J 6 bases short, with 10 bases between. This CDR3 is 14 amino acids long. CDR1 and CDR2 (germline): SEHNR, FQNEAQ (reference sequence). The CDR3 here is CASSLQASAGELFF. CDR3 coding DNA: TGTGCCAGCAGCTTACAGGCCTCGGCCGGGGAGCTGTTTTTT.

The chain employs TRBV24-1 and TRBJ1-5; no clear D gene. This CDR3 contains 14 residues. Germline loops: CDR1 KGHDR, CDR2 SFDVKD. V was clipped by 3 bases and J by 3 bases, with 8 bases between them. In DNA, the CDR3 is TGTGCCACCAGTGATCCAGGTAACAATCAGCCCCAGCATTTT. It yields the protein CATSDPGNNQPQHF.

V gene TRBV12-3 or TRBV12-4 combines with J gene TRBJ1-2, with D perhaps TRBD1 (5 bases). The CDR3 is made up of 13 amino acids. The V gene lost 7 bases and the J gene lost 5 bases, with 14 bases spanning the gap. CDR3 coding DNA: TGTGCCAGCACCAGGGCGATGGGGTATGGCTACACCTTC. This sequence encodes CASTRAMGYGYTF.

The gene calls are TRBV10-1 and TRBJ1-5, with 8 bases fitting TRBD1. The CDR3 length is 17 residues. After removal of 6 bases from V and 0 bases from J, the junction contained 10 bases not matched to a gene. Germline CDR1 WNHNN, CDR2 SYGVQD (reference sequence). The CDR3 DNA follows: TGCGCCAGCAGGCCACGGGACAGGCGTTATAGCAATCAGCCCCAGCATTTT. Amino acids: CASRPRDRRYSNQPQHF.

The rearrangement joins TRBV28 to TRBJ2-5, with D possibly matching TRBD1 (5 bases). Germline values: CDR1 MDHEN, CDR2 SYDVKM. The CDR3 sequence is 14 residues long. V was shortened by 5 bases and J by 7 bases, with 17 bases between the two germline ends. The CDR3 DNA reads TGTGCCAGCAGTACCCAAAAAGGGGTGGCGACCCAGTACTTC. Protein: CASSTQKGVATQYF.

This clone has just a few counts. The rearrangement uses TRBV6-5 and TRBJ1-4; D is unclear. V lost 11 bases and J 2 bases, leaving 15 bases between the germline ends. The CDR3 runs to 14 residues. CDR1 and CDR2 from the germline V gene are MNHEY and SVGAGI. Here the CDR3 DNA reads TGTGCCGCGGGCCCGGGGAGCACTAATGAAAAACTGTTTTTT. This codes for CAAGPGSTNEKLFF.

The genes are TRBV28 and TRBJ2-1, with 7 nucleotides matching TRBD2. Germline V lookup: CDR1 MDHEN, CDR2 SYDVKM. The V and J ends lost 3 bases and 8 bases, in that order; junction bases with no gene match: 4. This CDR3 contains 13 residues. The CDR3 is CASSLGRAHEQFF. The CDR3 DNA reads TGTGCCAGCAGTTTGGGGAGGGCCCATGAGCAGTTCTTC. The full variable domain, with the rest looked up from reference TRBV28 and TRBJ2-1, is DVKVTQSSRYLVKRTGEKVFLECVQDMDHENMFWYRQDPGLGLRLIYFSYDVKMKEKGDIPEGYSVSREKKERFSLILESASTNQTSMYLCASSLGRAHEQFFGPGTRLTVL.

This chain joins TRBV7-8 and TRBJ2-7; D may be TRBD2 (5 bases). The length of the CDR3 is 15 residues. Trimming left V 5 bases short and J 6 bases short, with 20 bases between. The germline gives CDR1 SGHVS, CDR2 FQNEAQ. The CDR3 loop is CASSPSSLEGREQYF. CDR3 DNA sequence: TGTGCCAGCAGCCCTAGTAGTTTAGAGGGCCGCGAGCAGTACTTC.

The rearrangement joins TRBV2 to TRBJ2-7, with 9 bases lining up with TRBD2. The CDR3 has 14 amino acids. The germline V gene encodes CDR1 SNHLY and CDR2 FYNNEI. V was pared by 6 bases and J by 2 bases, with 5 bases of the junction left unmatched. CDR3 amino acids: CASRLTSGTYEQYF. The CDR3 nucleotides are TGTGCCAGCAGACTGACTAGCGGCACCTACGAGCAGTACTTC.